These T cell receptor beta chains were read from a single sample in a study of cytomegalovirus exposure and HLA in healthy donors. Some clones are missing from TCRdb's copy, which holds only in-frame ones; the method was immunoSEQ multiplex PCR. The sample has 100,000 to 150,000 clones; roughly 80% are singletons. Input material: PBMCs. The receptors were sampled from a man between 60 and 75 years old in good health and CMV-seropositive. The CDR3 runs from the conserved cysteine through the conserved F or W. The D gene is left open where the match is weak. Size tells how often a clone was seen (once, few, many) or the class of an expanded clone, and some rows leave it out.

CDR3 length	clone size	D gene	V gene	J gene	CDR3 protein	CDR3 DNA
18	few	TRBD1	TRBV28	TRBJ1-4	CASSLRTGGFDPHEKLFF	TGTGCCAGCAGTTTAAGGACAGGGGGGTTCGACCCCCATGAAAAACTGTTTTTT
16	.	.	TRBV5-4	TRBJ1-6	CASSLGGVAYNSPLHF	TGTGCCAGCAGCTTGGGGGGGGTGGCCTATAATTCACCCCTCCACTTT
13	.	TRBD1	TRBV2	TRBJ2-7	CASSDRGLGEQYF	TGTGCCAGCAGCGACAGGGGACTGGGCGAGCAGTACTTC
12	once	.	TRBV28	TRBJ1-1	CASATGNTEAFF	TGTGCCAGCGCGACAGGGAACACTGAAGCTTTCTTT
15	.	.	TRBV13	TRBJ1-1	CASSFGGGRNTEAFF	TGTGCCAGCAGCTTCGGTGGGGGGAGGAACACTGAAGCTTTCTTT
14	once	.	TRBV9	TRBJ2-3	CASSVQQLTDTQYF	TGTGCCAGCAGCGTGCAACAGCTCACAGATACGCAGTATTTT
18	.	.	TRBV25-1	TRBJ2-1	CASSDQLRAGSSYNEQFF	TGTGCCAGCAGTGACCAACTAAGGGCGGGAAGCTCCTACAATGAGCAGTTCTTC
12	few	.	TRBV19	TRBJ2-7	CATEGENYEQYF	TGTGCCACTGAGGGGGAAAATTACGAGCAGTACTTC
15	.	TRBD1	TRBV28	TRBJ1-2	CASSLVDRAYYGYTF	TGTGCCAGCAGTTTAGTCGACAGGGCTTACTATGGCTACACCTTC
14	.	TRBD1	TRBV30	TRBJ1-5	CAWSRTGGDQPQHF	TGTGCCTGGAGTCGGACAGGGGGCGACCAGCCCCAGCATTTT
13	.	.	TRBV2	TRBJ1-1	CASSESPQEEAFF	TGTGCCAGCAGTGAATCCCCACAGGAAGAAGCTTTCTTT
14	.	.	TRBV7-8	TRBJ1-5	CASSLGQVNQPQHF	TGTGCCAGCAGCTTAGGTCAGGTCAATCAGCCCCAGCATTTT
14	.	TRBD1	TRBV2	TRBJ1-5	CASSLGTENQPQHF	TGTGCCAGCAGTCTCGGGACAGAGAATCAGCCCCAGCATTTT
15	.	.	TRBV6-5	TRBJ1-5	CASKWRPDGNQPQHF	TGTGCCAGCAAGTGGCGGCCGGATGGCAATCAGCCCCAGCATTTT
16	.	TRBD2	TRBV7-3	TRBJ2-3	CASSLALAGPADTQYF	TGTGCCAGCAGCTTAGCTCTAGCGGGACCAGCAGATACGCAGTATTTT
15	.	.	TRBV2	TRBJ1-1	CASSELVRVDTEAFF	TGTGCCAGCAGTGAGTTGGTCAGGGTGGACACTGAAGCTTTCTTT
16	few	.	TRBV5-5	TRBJ1-2	CASSLSGGAVDYGYTF	TGTGCCAGCAGTCTGTCCGGCGGGGCAGTAGACTATGGCTACACCTTC
13	.	TRBD1	TRBV5-1	TRBJ1-1	CASLAGGSGEAFF	TGCGCCAGCCTTGCAGGGGGCTCCGGTGAAGCTTTCTTT
12	.	.	TRBV28	TRBJ1-5	CASSYMARPQHF	TGTGCCAGCAGTTATATGGCACGGCCCCAGCATTTT
15	.	.	TRBV9	TRBJ2-7	CASSVGGGDSYEQYF	TGTGCCAGCAGCGTAGGAGGGGGGGACTCCTACGAGCAGTACTTC
16	.	.	TRBV6-5	TRBJ2-1	CASSYGSVLTYNEQFF	TGTGCCAGCAGTTACGGGAGCGTATTAACCTACAATGAGCAGTTCTTC
16	once	TRBD1	TRBV6-6	TRBJ2-1	CASGSGRTGQYNEQFF	TGTGCCAGCGGATCCGGTCGGACAGGACAATACAATGAGCAGTTCTTC
14	.	TRBD1	TRBV7-3	TRBJ1-1	CASSLSDRVAEAFF	TGTGCCAGCAGCTTAAGTGACAGGGTGGCTGAAGCTTTCTTT
13	.	TRBD1	TRBV7-3	TRBJ1-2	CASSPTGNSGYTF	TGTGCCAGCAGCCCGACAGGGAACTCTGGCTACACCTTC
12	once	.	TRBV30	TRBJ2-1	CAWSGSFFEQFF	TGTGCCTGGAGTGGGAGTTTCTTTGAGCAGTTCTTC
13	few	TRBD1	TRBV5-4	TRBJ1-4	CASSSGTEEKLFF	TGTGCCAGCAGCTCCGGGACAGAAGAAAAACTGTTTTTT
17	.	TRBD1	TRBV25-1	TRBJ2-2	CASTRDRERENTGELFF	TGTGCCAGCACCCGGGACAGGGAGAGGGAGAACACCGGGGAGCTGTTTTTT
13	.	.	TRBV2	TRBJ2-5	CASSAGGLETQYF	TGTGCCAGCAGTGCTGGGGGGTTAGAGACCCAGTACTTC
16	.	TRBD2	TRBV5-4	TRBJ2-7	CASSLEGGRALFEQYF	TGTGCCAGCAGCTTGGAGGGCGGGAGGGCCCTTTTCGAGCAGTACTTC
15	.	.	TRBV21-1	TRBJ2-5	CASRLGQGYQETQYF	TGTGCCAGCAGGTTGGGACAGGGGTACCAAGAGACCCAGTACTTC
14	.	TRBD1	TRBV11-2	TRBJ2-1	CASSRDREGNEQFF	TGTGCCAGCAGCCGGGACAGGGAGGGCAATGAGCAGTTCTTC
16	.	.	TRBV11-2	TRBJ1-3	CASSLDPVFTGNTIYF	TGTGCCAGCAGCTTAGATCCGGTGTTCACTGGAAACACCATATATTTT
14	once	TRBD1	TRBV5-1	TRBJ2-7	CASSPDRVNYEQYF	TGCGCCAGCAGCCCGGACAGGGTTAACTACGAGCAGTACTTC
15	few	.	TRBV7-6	TRBJ2-1	CASSRSDSGYNEQFF	TGTGCCAGCAGCCGGTCGGATAGCGGATACAATGAGCAGTTCTTC
12	.	.	TRBV7-9	TRBJ1-5	CASGSGGQPQHF	TGTGCCAGCGGATCGGGTGGTCAGCCCCAGCATTTT
16	.	.	TRBV27	TRBJ1-5	CASSPLGVRSDQPQHF	TGTGCCAGCAGCCCCCTAGGGGTCAGGAGTGACCAGCCCCAGCATTTT
15	.	TRBD1	TRBV18	TRBJ1-5	CASSPGTGLYQPQHF	TGTGCCAGCTCCCCCGGGACAGGTCTTTATCAGCCCCAGCATTTT
15	.	.	TRBV28	TRBJ2-1	CATRRGGSSYNEQFF	TGTGCCACCCGAAGAGGAGGGAGCTCCTACAATGAGCAGTTCTTC
13	.	TRBD1	TRBV5-6	TRBJ1-2	CASSLWDRNGYTF	TGTGCCAGCAGCTTGTGGGACAGGAATGGCTACACCTTC
11	once	.	TRBV27	TRBJ1-1	CASAWGPEAFF	TGTGCCAGCGCTTGGGGGCCTGAAGCTTTCTTT
16	.	TRBD1	TRBV7-9	TRBJ1-1	CASSSGTGAPNTEAFF	TGTGCCAGCAGCTCCGGGACAGGGGCCCCGAACACTGAAGCTTTCTTT
14	.	TRBD1	TRBV15	TRBJ1-2	CATSSGGQGGGYTF	TGTGCCACCAGCAGTGGGGGACAGGGAGGAGGCTACACCTTC
13	.	.	TRBV6-4	TRBJ1-5	CASSEDSHQPQHF	TGTGCCAGCAGTGAGGACAGTCATCAGCCCCAGCATTTT
13	.	.	TRBV7-9	TRBJ2-2	CASSLALSGELFF	TGTGCCAGCAGCTTAGCTCTTTCCGGGGAGCTGTTTTTT